This entry lists 13 T cell receptor beta chains sequenced from one sample in a study of control samples from healthy donors and cancer patients. Sequencing used immunoSEQ multiplex PCR; TCRdb keeps in-frame clones, though not all of them. The data contain 150,000 to 200,000 clones, around 94% of them singletons. The sample taken for sequencing was blood. All receptors derive from a man between 25 and 39 years old in good health.

The chain has TRBV29-1 and TRBJ2-5; either TRBD1 or TRBD2 may supply D (5 bases each). V shed 3 bases and J shed 7 bases, with 12 bases lying between them. The CDR3 spans 12 residues. CDR1 SQVTM and CDR2 ANQGSEA come from the germline V gene. CDR3 bases: TGCAGCGTTGACCCCTGGGACGGGACCCAGTACTTC. Its protein product is CSVDPWDGTQYF.

This clone was counted many times. The chain recombines TRBV6-6 with TRBJ2-5, with TRBD2 as a possible D gene (6 bases). Trimming shortened V by 7 bases and J by 2 bases, and 17 bases separated the two germline ends. Germline V gives CDR1 MNHNY, CDR2 SVGAGI (reference sequence). The CDR3 extends over 15 amino acids. CDR3: CASTQGAAGQETQYF. The DNA for the CDR3 is TGTGCCAGCACCCAGGGCGCGGCGGGGCAAGAGACCCAGTACTTC.

The chain employs TRBV27 and TRBJ2-1, with 11 positions matching TRBD1. Germline V lookup: CDR1 MNHEY, CDR2 SMNVEV (reference sequence). The V and J ends lost 3 bases and 7 bases, in that order; junction bases with no gene match: 8. This CDR3 is built from 16 residues. The CDR3 loop reads CASSFTRGQGVNEQFF. CDR3 sequence (DNA): TGTGCCAGCAGTTTCACGCGGGGACAGGGGGTTAATGAGCAGTTCTTC.

V is TRBV10-3 and J is TRBJ1-3; no clear D. Germline CDR1 reads ENHRY; CDR2 reads SYGVKD. The ends were cut back, 0 bases at V and 1 base at J, with 7 bases in the middle. The CDR3 consists of 15 residues. The CDR3 nucleotides read TGTGCCATCAGTGAGTCGTTAGGTTCTGGAAACACCATATATTTT. Amino acid sequence: CAISESLGSGNTIYF.

This clone appeared once. This chain joins TRBV18 and TRBJ1-5; TRBD1 matches 7 bases. The CDR3 spans 13 residues. Germline-derived CDR1 and CDR2 are KGHSH and LQKENI. The J segment lost 6 bases and the V segment lost 5 bases, leaving 4 bases of the junction unmatched. CDR3 region: CASSSGGGQPQHF. The CDR3 DNA reads as TGTGCCAGCTCATCAGGGGGAGGTCAGCCCCAGCATTTT.

This clone was seen once. The chain links TRBV11-1 to TRBJ2-5; 7 bases align to TRBD2. Trimming at V came to 5 bases and at J to 7 bases, leaving 10 bases not matched to a gene. Germline V gene data show CDR1 as SGHAT and CDR2 as FQDESV (reference sequence). CDR3 length: 14 amino acids. The CDR3 DNA reads TGTGCCAGCAGCCCTTCGGGAACGGGAGGGACCCAGTACTTC. This gives the protein CASSPSGTGGTQYF.

This chain connects TRBV28 to TRBJ2-2, with 11 positions matching TRBD1. The germline gives CDR1 MDHEN, CDR2 SYDVKM. The CDR3 has 18 amino acids. The V and J ends lost 2 bases and 4 bases, in that order; junction bases with no gene match: 9. CDR3: CASSLLPGQGGTTGELFF. The CDR3 DNA reads as TGTGCCAGCAGTTTACTCCCGGGACAGGGGGGTACCACCGGGGAGCTGTTTTTT.

The CDR3: CASSRWAGASNEQFF. The CDR3 nucleotides read TGCGCCAGCAGCCGATGGGCAGGGGCAAGCAATGAGCAGTTCTTC. This rearrangement joins TRBV4-1 to TRBJ2-1; weak D call: TRBD1 (6 bases). The germline CDR1 and CDR2 sequences are MGHRA and YSYEKL. The CDR3 extends over 15 amino acids. V was shortened by 4 bases and J by 6 bases, with 16 bases between the two germline ends.

V and J are TRBV27 and TRBJ2-7; D may be TRBD2 (6 bases). The length of the CDR3 is 17 residues. The V and J ends lost 0 bases and 3 bases respectively, with 18 bases between them. Germline CDR1 and CDR2: MNHEY and SMNVEV (reference sequence). The CDR3 DNA reads as TGTGCCAGCAGTTTATCGAGCCCTCAGGAGGGAGGCTACGAGCAGTACTTC. Its protein is CASSLSSPQEGGYEQYF.

The chain couples TRBV10-3 to TRBJ2-7, with TRBD2 as a possible D gene (6 bases). Germline assignment: CDR1 ENHRY and CDR2 SYGVKD. V lost 10 bases to trimming and J lost 1 base, with 17 bases between them. The CDR3 consists of 14 residues. CDR3: CATTSSVLSYEQYF. In nucleotides, the CDR3 is TGTGCCACCACCTCTAGCGTCCTATCCTACGAGCAGTACTTC.

The chain recombines TRBV27 with TRBJ2-7, with 12 bases aligning to TRBD2. CDR1 and CDR2 (germline): MNHEY, SMNVEV (reference sequence). The CDR3 loop spans 14 amino acids. With 9 bases clipped from V and 2 bases from J, the junction kept 5 bases outside the gene matches. CDR3 coding DNA: TGTGCCAGTAGGTCTAGCGGGAGGGCCTACGAGCAGTACTTC. As protein: CASRSSGRAYEQYF.

The chain combines TRBV27 with TRBJ2-5; 11 positions match TRBD2. After removal of 4 bases from V and 7 bases from J, the junction contained 8 bases not matched to a gene. Germline CDR1 is MNHEY and CDR2 is SMNVEV (reference sequence). The CDR3 runs to 15 residues. The DNA for the CDR3 is TGTGCCAGCAGTTCAACTAGCGGGAGTATCGGGACCCAGTACTTC. Translated, it gives CASSSTSGSIGTQYF.

The J gene is TRBJ1-6, the V gene TRBV4-3, with D perhaps matching TRBD1 (5 bases). The V end was cut by 1 base, the J end by 5 bases, with 9 bases between. CDR3 length equals 15 residues. The germline CDR1 and CDR2 sequences are LGHNA and YSLEER. DNA for the CDR3: TGCGCCAGCAGCCAAGCAGGGAGGGATAATTCACCCCTCCACTTT. This sequence encodes CASSQAGRDNSPLHF.